This TCR beta chain was recorded in a study of T cells after yellow fever vaccination. CDR3 length equals 13 residues. MiXCR was run by TCRdb on the 5' RACE reads, yielding one entry per CDR3 protein. The data contain about 340,000 distinct CDR3 sequences, 8.5% to 10% of them seen just once; the ten biggest clones take up over 15%. This clonotype was detected ten times or more. This sequence was found in a young man who received the YFV17D yellow fever vaccine. Source: PBMCs, taken on the day of the first yellow fever vaccination. The chain is built from TRBV21-1 and TRBJ2-7; no check of the table's D call, TRBD2, against the DNA was made. TRBV21-1 is classified as a pseudogene. CDR3 in amino acids: CASSKGGAYEQYV. In nucleotides, the CDR3 is TGTGCCAGCAGCAAAGGCGGGGCCTACGAGCAGTACGTC.